This TCR beta chain emerged from a study of blood T cells in healthy people across ages. At the level of the study: About one barcoded beta molecule per two T cells came from capture by template switching.

Every donor gave 9.5 to 10 milliliters of peripheral blood. As regards this clonotype: No antigen is known for it.

Whole-study results and caveats: As age increased, TCR beta diversity per million T cells fell in a roughly linear fashion.

Primed by a sample-barcoded 5' primer and a J-beta primer mix, a second PCR proceeded for about 7 to 11 cycles. Each single sample gave us at least 2.5 million CDR3-containing paired-end reads. TCRdb processed the 5' RACE reads anew with MiXCR; each CDR3 protein has one entry. The table records over 1.5 million distinct CDR3 sequences, about 50% of them present only once. Trimming took off 7 bases at V and 3 bases at J, with 15 bases between the two ends. The V gene's germline CDR1 is LGHNA and CDR2 YNFKEQ. The CDR3 totals 14 residues. The rearrangement joins TRBV4-2 to TRBJ1-1, with a possible D match to TRBD1 (6 bases). This TCR derives from a woman aged 40 to 50 in good health. Sequencing was performed on blood. CDR3 residues: CASTKQGTDTEAFF. DNA of the CDR3: TGTGCCAGCACCAAACAGGGCACGGACACTGAAGCTTTCTTT.